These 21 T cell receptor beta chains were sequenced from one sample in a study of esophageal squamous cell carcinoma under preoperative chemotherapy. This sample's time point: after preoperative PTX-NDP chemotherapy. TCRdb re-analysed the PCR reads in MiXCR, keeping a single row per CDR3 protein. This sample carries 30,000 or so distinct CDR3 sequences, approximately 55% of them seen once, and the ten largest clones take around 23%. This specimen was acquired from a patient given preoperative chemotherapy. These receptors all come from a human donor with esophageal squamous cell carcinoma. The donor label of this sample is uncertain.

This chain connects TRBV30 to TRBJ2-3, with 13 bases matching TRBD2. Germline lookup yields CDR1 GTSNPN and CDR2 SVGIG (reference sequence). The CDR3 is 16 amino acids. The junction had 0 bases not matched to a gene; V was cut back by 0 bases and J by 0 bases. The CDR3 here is CAWSVLAGGSTDTQYF. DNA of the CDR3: TGTGCCTGGAGTGTACTAGCGGGGGGGAGCACAGATACGCAGTATTTT.

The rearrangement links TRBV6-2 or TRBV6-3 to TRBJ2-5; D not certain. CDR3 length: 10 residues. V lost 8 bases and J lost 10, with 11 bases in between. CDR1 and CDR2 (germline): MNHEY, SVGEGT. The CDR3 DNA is TGTGCCAGCGGGCAAGACATCCAGTACTTC. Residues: CASGQDIQYF.

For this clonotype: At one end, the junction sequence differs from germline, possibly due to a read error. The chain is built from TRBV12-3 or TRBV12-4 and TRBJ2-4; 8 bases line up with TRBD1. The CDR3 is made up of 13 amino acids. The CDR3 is CVRGLGAEDTQYF. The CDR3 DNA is TGTGTCAGGGGGCTGGGAGCCGAAGACACTCAGTACTTT.

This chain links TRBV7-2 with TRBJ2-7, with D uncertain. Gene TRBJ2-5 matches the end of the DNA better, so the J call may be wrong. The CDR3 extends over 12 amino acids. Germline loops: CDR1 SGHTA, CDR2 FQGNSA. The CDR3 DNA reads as TGTGCCAGCAGCTTGACGCTGGAGACCCAGTACTTC. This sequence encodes CASSLTLETQYF.

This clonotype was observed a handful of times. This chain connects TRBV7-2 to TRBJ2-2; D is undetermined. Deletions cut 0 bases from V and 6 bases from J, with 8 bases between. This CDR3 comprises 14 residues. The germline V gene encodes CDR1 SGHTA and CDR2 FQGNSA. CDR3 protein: CASSLALAPGELFF. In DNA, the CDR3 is TGTGCCAGCAGCTTAGCGCTGGCCCCCGGGGAGCTGTTTTTT.

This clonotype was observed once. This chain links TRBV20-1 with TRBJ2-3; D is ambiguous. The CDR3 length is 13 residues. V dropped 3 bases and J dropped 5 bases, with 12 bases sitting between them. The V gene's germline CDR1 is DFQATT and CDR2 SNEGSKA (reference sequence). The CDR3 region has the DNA TGCAGTGCTAGGGCCCCCTCCGGAGATACGCAGTATTTT. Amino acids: CSARAPSGDTQYF.

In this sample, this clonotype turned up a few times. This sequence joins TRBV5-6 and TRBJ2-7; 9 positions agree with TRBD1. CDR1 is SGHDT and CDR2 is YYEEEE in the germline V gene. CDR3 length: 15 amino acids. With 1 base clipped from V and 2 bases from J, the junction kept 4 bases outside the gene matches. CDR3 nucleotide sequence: TGTGCCAGCAGCTTGACCGGGACAGGGCCCTACGAGCAGTACTTC. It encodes CASSLTGTGPYEQYF.

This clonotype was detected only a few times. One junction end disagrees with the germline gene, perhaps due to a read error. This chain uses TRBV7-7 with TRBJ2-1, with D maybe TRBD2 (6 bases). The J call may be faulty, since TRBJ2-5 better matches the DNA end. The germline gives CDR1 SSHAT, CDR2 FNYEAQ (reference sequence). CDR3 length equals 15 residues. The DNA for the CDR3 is TGTGCTAGCAGCCTGGGATGGGGGGTGGCCGAGACCCAGTACTTC. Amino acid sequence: CASSLGWGVAETQYF.

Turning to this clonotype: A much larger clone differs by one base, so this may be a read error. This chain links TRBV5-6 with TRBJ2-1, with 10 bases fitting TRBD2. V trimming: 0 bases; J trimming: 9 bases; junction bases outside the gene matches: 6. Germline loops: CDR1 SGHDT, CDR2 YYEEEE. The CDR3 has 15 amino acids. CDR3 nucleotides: TGTGCCAGCAGCTTGGCGCTAGCGGGGGCCGGTGAGCAGTTCTTC. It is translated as CASSLALAGAGEQFF.

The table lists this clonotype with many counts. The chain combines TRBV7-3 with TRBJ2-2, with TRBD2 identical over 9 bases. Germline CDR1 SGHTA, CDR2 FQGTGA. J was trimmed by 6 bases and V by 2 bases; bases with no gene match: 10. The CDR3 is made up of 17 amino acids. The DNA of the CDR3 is TGTGCCAGCAGCTTATTTGGCGGGGGGGCTGCGGCCGGGGAGCTGTTTTTT. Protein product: CASSLFGGGAAAGELFF.

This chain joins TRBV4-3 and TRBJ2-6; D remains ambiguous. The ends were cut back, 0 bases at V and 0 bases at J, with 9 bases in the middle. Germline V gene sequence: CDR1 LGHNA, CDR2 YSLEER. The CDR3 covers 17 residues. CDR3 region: CASSQDSQSSGANVLTF. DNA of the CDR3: TGCGCCAGCAGCCAAGATTCTCAGTCCTCTGGGGCCAACGTCCTGACTTTC.

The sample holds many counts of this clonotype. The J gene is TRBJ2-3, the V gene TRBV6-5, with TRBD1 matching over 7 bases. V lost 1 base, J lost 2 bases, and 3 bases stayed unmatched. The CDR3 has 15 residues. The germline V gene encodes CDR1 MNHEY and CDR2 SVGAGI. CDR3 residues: CASSYFQGDTDTQYF. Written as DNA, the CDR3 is TGTGCCAGCAGTTACTTCCAGGGGGACACAGATACGCAGTATTTT.

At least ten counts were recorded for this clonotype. CDR3 sequence reads: CASSQRLAGGGETQYF. The CDR3 nucleotides are TGTGCCAGCAGCCAAAGACTAGCGGGGGGGGGGGAGACCCAGTACTTC. This sequence joins TRBV27 and TRBJ2-5, with 14 nucleotides matching TRBD2. Germline CDR1 is MNHEY and CDR2 is SMNVEV (reference sequence). CDR3 length equals 16 residues. The V segment lost 6 bases and the J segment 5 bases; nucleotides outside the gene matches: 8.

The CDR3 nucleotides are TGTGCCAGCAGCCAATTAGGTGCCACAGACACGCAGTACTTC. Its translation: CASSQLGATDTQYF. The V gene is TRBV7-3, the J gene TRBJ2-1; no reliable D call. The DNA end is a closer match to TRBJ2-7, so the J assignment may be wrong. The CDR3 sequence is 14 residues long. Germline V gene lookup returns CDR1 SGHTA and CDR2 FQGTGA.

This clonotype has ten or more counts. This CDR3 is CASSQDEVGGHYEQYF. Here the CDR3 DNA reads TGCGCCAGCAGCCAAGATGAGGTGGGGGGACACTACGAGCAGTACTTC. The chain carries TRBV4-3 and TRBJ2-7; the D gene could be TRBD1 or TRBD2 (6 bases each). This CDR3 has 16 residues. Germline V CDR1 and CDR2: LGHNA, YSLEER. Trimming took 0 bases from V and 3 from J, leaving 15 bases between them.

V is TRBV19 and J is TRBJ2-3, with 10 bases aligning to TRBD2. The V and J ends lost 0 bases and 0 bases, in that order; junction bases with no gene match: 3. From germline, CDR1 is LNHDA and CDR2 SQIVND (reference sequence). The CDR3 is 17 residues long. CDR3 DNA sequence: TGTGCCAGTAGTATAGATTGGACTAGCGGTAGCACAGATACGCAGTATTTT. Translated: CASSIDWTSGSTDTQYF.

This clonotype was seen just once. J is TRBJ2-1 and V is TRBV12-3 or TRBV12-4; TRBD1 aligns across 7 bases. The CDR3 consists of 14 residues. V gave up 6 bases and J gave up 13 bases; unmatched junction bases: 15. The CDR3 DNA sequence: TGTGCCAGCAGACAGGGGCCGGACCAAGAGACCCAGTTCTTC. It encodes CASRQGPDQETQFF.

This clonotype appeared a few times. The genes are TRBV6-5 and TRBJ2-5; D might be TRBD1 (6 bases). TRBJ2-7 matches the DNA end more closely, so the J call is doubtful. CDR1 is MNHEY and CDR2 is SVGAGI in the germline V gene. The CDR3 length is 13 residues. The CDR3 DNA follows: TGTGCCAGCAGTTTCACAGCAGGGGCCGAGCAGTACTTC. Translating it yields CASSFTAGAEQYF.

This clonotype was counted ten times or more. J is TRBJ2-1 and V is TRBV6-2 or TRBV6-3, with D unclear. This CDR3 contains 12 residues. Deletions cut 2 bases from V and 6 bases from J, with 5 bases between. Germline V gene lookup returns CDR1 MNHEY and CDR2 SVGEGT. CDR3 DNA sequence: TGTGCCAGCAGTTACAGTTTCAATGAGCAGTTCTTC. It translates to CASSYSFNEQFF.

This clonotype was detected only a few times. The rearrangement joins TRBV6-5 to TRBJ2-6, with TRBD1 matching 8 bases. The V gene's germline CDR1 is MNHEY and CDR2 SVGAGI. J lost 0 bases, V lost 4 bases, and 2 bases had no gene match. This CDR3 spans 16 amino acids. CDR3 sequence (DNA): TGTGCCAGCAGTTTACAGGGGGGCTCTGGGGCCAACGTCCTGACTTTC. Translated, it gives CASSLQGGSGANVLTF.

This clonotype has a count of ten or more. In DNA, the CDR3 is TGTGCCAGCAGTGAAGGATCGGGAATTCAGGGGCAGTTCTTC. Translating it yields CASSEGSGIQGQFF. The chain has TRBV6-1 and TRBJ2-1; either TRBD1 or TRBD2 may fit D (5 bases each). The CDR3 has 14 residues. In germline, CDR1 is MNHNS, CDR2 SASEGT. The germline V and J ends were trimmed by 1 base and 12 bases, with 16 bases remaining between them.